These 8 T cell receptor beta chains were sequenced from one sample in a study of regulatory T cells in long-lasting Graves disease. Arm-PCR of CDR3 regions and iRepertoire HTBI primers were used to build TCR beta libraries. MiXCR was run by TCRdb on the multiplex PCR reads, yielding one entry per CDR3 protein. The sample lists hundreds of thousands of distinct CDR3 sequences, over 15% occurring once. Time point denoted: newly diagnosed GD, antithyroid drugs for less than 3 months. PBMCs were the source of the RNA used for TCR sequencing. These same records also appear under a second study, on T cells in Graves' hyperthyroidism and ophthalmopathy.

The sequencing used peripheral blood mononuclear cells (PBMCs), collected at new diagnosis, from a patient treated with antithyroid drugs. These receptors originate from a man in his forties with Graves disease.

The chain uses TRBV20-1 and TRBJ1-2; D gene ambiguous. Deletions cut 0 bases from V and 5 bases from J, with 10 bases between. The germline V gene encodes CDR1 DFQATT and CDR2 SNEGSKA (reference sequence). The CDR3 has 13 residues. The CDR3: CSARDLGEYGYTF. The CDR3 DNA reads TGCAGTGCTAGAGATCTCGGGGAGTATGGCTACACCTTC.

On this clonotype itself: One end of the junction fails to match germline, which may point to a read error. This chain connects TRBV11-3 to TRBJ2-1, with a weak D call TRBD2 (5 bases). This CDR3 region has 11 residues. Germline CDR1 reads SGHNT; CDR2 reads YENEEA. This CDR3 reads CASSQSALPGF. The CDR3 region has the DNA TGTGCCAGCAGCCAAAGTGCGCTCCCGGGGTTC.

This clonotype was counted ten times or more. The chain couples TRBV11-2 to TRBJ2-3; either TRBD1 or TRBD2 may supply D (7 bases each). CDR1 and CDR2 from the germline V gene are SGHAT and FQNNGV. V was shortened by 5 bases and J by 0 bases, with 15 bases between the two germline ends. This CDR3 spans 16 amino acids. For the CDR3, the DNA is TGTGCCAGCAGCCCCAGGGGGGGGACTAGCACAGATACGCAGTATTTT. As protein: CASSPRGGTSTDTQYF.

The CDR3 DNA sequence: TGTGCCAGTAGTTTACTAGCGGGGGATGTAACCGGGGAGCTGTTTTTT. Translated: CASSLLAGDVTGELFF. This chain connects TRBV19 to TRBJ2-2, with 11 bases lining up with TRBD2. The CDR3 has 16 residues. Germline loops: CDR1 LNHDA, CDR2 SQIVND (reference sequence). V lost 5 bases, J lost 5 bases, and 7 bases stayed unmatched.

Ten or more counts support this clonotype. This chain uses TRBV18 with TRBJ1-4; D is uncertain. Between the trimmed V and J ends, which lost 0 bases and 6 bases, there was a span of 8 bases. The CDR3 is made up of 14 amino acids. CDR1 KGHSH and CDR2 LQKENI come from the germline V gene. The CDR3 DNA reads TGTGCCAGCTCACCACCTCCGGACCATGAAAAACTGTTTTTT. It codes for CASSPPPDHEKLFF. The variable domain in full, completed from reference TRBV18 and TRBJ1-4, reads NAGVMQNPRHLVRRRGQEARLRCSPMKGHSHVYWYRQLPEEGLKFMVYLQKENIIDESGMPKERFSAEFPKEGPSILRIQQVVRGDSAAYFCASSPPPDHEKLFFGSGTQLSVL.

In this sample, this clonotype turned up many times. The V gene is TRBV3-1, the J gene TRBJ1-3, with a tentative D call TRBD1 (5 bases). The CDR3 is 15 residues long. V dropped 3 bases and J dropped 4 bases, with 13 bases sitting between them. Germline CDR1 and CDR2: LGHDT and YNNKEL (reference sequence). The CDR3: CASSQGRGDGNTIYF. The CDR3 region has the DNA TGTGCCAGCAGCCAGGGCCGGGGGGACGGAAACACCATATATTTT.

This clonotype came up a few times. V gene TRBV29-1 combines with J gene TRBJ1-2; 9 bases fit TRBD1. J was trimmed by 4 bases and V by 4 bases; bases with no gene match: 10. The CDR3 length is 15 residues. The germline gives CDR1 SQVTM, CDR2 ANQGSEA. Here the CDR3 reads CSVVDDRGAIYGYTF. The CDR3 DNA reads TGCAGCGTTGTGGATGACAGGGGGGCTATCTATGGCTACACCTTC. The variable domain in full, completed from reference TRBV29-1 and TRBJ1-2, reads SAVISQKPSRDICQRGTSLTIQCQVDSQVTMMFWYRQQPGQSLTLIATANQGSEATYESGFVIDKFPISRPNLTFSTLTVSNMSPEDSSIYLCSVVDDRGAIYGYTFGSGTRLTVV.

A note on this clonotype: A far larger clone is only one base removed, so a read error is likely. The chain employs TRBV2 and TRBJ2-7; D unresolved. The CDR3 is made up of 13 amino acids. CDR1 is SNHLY and CDR2 is FYNNEI in the germline V gene. CDR3 bases: TGTGCCAGCAGTCCCACCAGCTCCTACGGGCAGTACTTC. Its translation: CASSPTSSYGQYF.